These 26 T cell receptor beta chains share one sample of origin, sequenced in a study of control samples from healthy donors and cancer patients. This table comes from immunoSEQ multiplex PCR, and its TCRdb copy is limited to in-frame clones, with some not included. The sample lists more than 30,000 clones, over 70% occurring once. Sequencing was performed on PBMCs. These receptors originate from a woman aged 55-69 years with lung cancer.

The rearrangement uses TRBV6-1 and TRBJ1-1; D is uncertain. Germline lookup yields CDR1 MNHNS and CDR2 SASEGT. Deletions cut 3 bases from V and 7 bases from J, with 12 bases between. The CDR3 covers 13 residues. The CDR3 DNA follows: TGTGCCAGCAGTGATACGAACGGCCTTGAAGCTTTCTTT. Amino acids: CASSDTNGLEAFF.

The chain couples TRBV5-1 to TRBJ1-1, with 11 bases lining up with TRBD1. V lost 3 bases to trimming and J lost 5 bases; unmatched junction nucleotides: 6. The CDR3 has 15 residues. Germline CDR1 reads SGHRS; CDR2 reads YFSETQ. The chain's CDR3 is CASSSGQGGGTEAFF. For the CDR3, the DNA is TGCGCCAGCAGCTCGGGACAGGGGGGAGGAACTGAAGCTTTCTTT.

Only one count was recorded for this clone. The chain has TRBV19 and TRBJ2-5; D remains unclear. V was pared by 0 bases and J by 0 bases, with 8 bases between. The CDR3 is 15 residues long. From germline, CDR1 is LNHDA and CDR2 SQIVND (reference sequence). CDR3 sequence reads: CASSIDLSYQETQYF. CDR3 coding DNA: TGTGCCAGTAGTATAGATCTTTCGTACCAAGAGACCCAGTACTTC.

V is TRBV6-6 and J is TRBJ1-1; D is unresolved. The V and J ends lost 0 bases and 0 bases respectively, with 11 bases between them. The CDR3 covers 16 residues. CDR1 MNHNY and CDR2 SVGAGI come from the germline V gene (reference sequence). CDR3 nucleotide sequence: TGTGCCAGCAGTTACTCAGGGTTCGGGGTGAACACTGAAGCTTTCTTT. Its protein product is CASSYSGFGVNTEAFF.

The chain links TRBV18 to TRBJ1-6; 8 positions match TRBD1. Germline CDR1 is KGHSH and CDR2 is LQKENI. This CDR3 has 15 residues. The J segment lost 10 bases and the V segment lost 3 bases, leaving 8 bases of the junction unmatched. The CDR3 loop reads CASSPTTGEESPLHF. In nucleotides, the CDR3 is TGTGCCAGCTCACCGACGACAGGGGAGGAATCACCCCTCCACTTT.

The V call is TRBV27, the J call TRBJ2-3, with 9 bases aligning to TRBD1. CDR1 is MNHEY, CDR2 SMNVEV, per germline (reference sequence). This CDR3 is 16 amino acids long. V was pared by 6 bases and J by 0 bases, with 7 bases of the junction left unmatched. CDR3 residues: CASRRGGTGSTDTQYF. CDR3 nucleotide sequence: TGTGCCAGCAGACGAGGAGGGACAGGGAGCACAGATACGCAGTATTTT.

The V and J genes are TRBV7-2 and TRBJ2-7, with D unresolved. The germline gives CDR1 SGHTA, CDR2 FQGNSA. Trimming shortened V by 1 base and J by 7 bases, and 14 bases separated the two germline ends. The CDR3 length is 14 residues. Here the CDR3 DNA reads TGTGCCAGCAGCTTAGGGGGTGGGTCGAAGGAGCAGTACTTC. Translation gives CASSLGGGSKEQYF. The variable domain in full, with the rest retrieved from reference TRBV7-2 and TRBJ2-7, is GAGVSQSPSNKVTEKGKDVELRCDPISGHTALYWYRQSLGQGLEFLIYFQGNSAPDKSGLPSDRFSAERTGGSVSTLTIQRTQQEDSAVYLCASSLGGGSKEQYFGPGTRLTVT.

In its sample, this clone was seen a few times. The chain has TRBV7-9 and TRBJ2-7; 7 bases map to TRBD2. The V and J ends lost 4 bases and 7 bases, in that order; junction bases with no gene match: 13. CDR1 is SEHNR, CDR2 FQNEAQ, per germline (reference sequence). The CDR3 contains 15 residues. The CDR3: CASSSGREAGYEQYF. DNA for the CDR3: TGTGCCAGCAGCTCTGGGAGGGAGGCGGGCTATGAGCAGTACTTC.

In this sample, this clone turned up once. CDR3 in amino acids: CASRGFRGRNQPQHF. In nucleotides, the CDR3 is TGTGCCAGCAGGGGCTTTCGGGGGCGTAATCAGCCCCAGCATTTT. V and J are TRBV6-6 and TRBJ1-5, with a tentative D call TRBD1 (6 bases). With 6 bases removed from V and 4 bases from J, the gap between germline ends came to 16 bases. CDR1 and CDR2 from the germline V gene are MNHNY and SVGAGI (reference sequence). CDR3 size: 15 residues.

The rearrangement joins TRBV28 to TRBJ2-7, with unresolved D. CDR1 is MDHEN, CDR2 SYDVKM, per germline. Trimming pared 10 bases from V and 0 bases from J, leaving 16 bases between. The CDR3 covers 14 residues. This CDR3 reads CATAPSWDSYEQYF. The CDR3 DNA reads TGTGCCACCGCCCCATCCTGGGACTCCTACGAGCAGTACTTC.

CDR3 in amino acids: CASSLGGVSNQPQHF. CDR3 nucleotide sequence: TGTGCCAGCAGCCTTGGGGGGGTTAGCAATCAGCCCCAGCATTTT. This chain joins TRBV6-2 or TRBV6-3 and TRBJ1-5; D might be TRBD1 (5 bases). The CDR3 sequence is 15 residues long. CDR1 and CDR2 from the germline V gene are MNHEY and SVGEGT. V lost 6 bases and J lost 0, with 12 bases in between.

The chain links TRBV5-4 to TRBJ1-2; D is perhaps TRBD1 (6 bases). The CDR3 spans 15 residues. CDR1 and CDR2 from the germline V gene are SGHNT and YYREEE (reference sequence). Trimming took 5 bases from V and 7 from J, leaving 21 bases between them. The CDR3 DNA follows: TGTGCCAGCAGACCGAGGGGGAGGACTGATGGTGGCTACACCTTC. Translation gives CASRPRGRTDGGYTF.

This rearrangement joins TRBV20-1 to TRBJ2-3, with D unresolved. Germline V gives CDR1 DFQATT, CDR2 SNEGSKA (reference sequence). The CDR3 runs 11 residues. Between the trimmed V and J ends, which lost 2 bases and 10 bases, there was a span of 10 bases. The CDR3 nucleotides are TGCAGTGCTAGACCTCCTGGGCCGCAGTATTTT. Its protein is CSARPPGPQYF.

The chain has TRBV6-2 or TRBV6-3 and TRBJ1-1; the D gene is possibly TRBD1 (5 bases). Per germline, CDR1 MNHEY and CDR2 SVGEGT. V lost 2 bases to trimming and J lost 1 base, with 17 bases between them. The length of the CDR3 is 17 residues. CDR3: CASSYDNPLRGNTEAFF. As DNA, the CDR3 is TGTGCCAGCAGTTACGACAATCCACTGAGGGGGAACACTGAAGCTTTCTTT.

The genes are TRBV27 and TRBJ2-7; 7 bases fit TRBD1. V lost 5 bases, J lost 5 bases, and 0 bases stayed unmatched. CDR1 MNHEY and CDR2 SMNVEV come from the germline V gene (reference sequence). This CDR3 has 11 residues. Written as DNA, the CDR3 is TGTGCCAGCAGTACAGGGGACGAGCAGTACTTC. Translated, it gives CASSTGDEQYF.

The sample holds a few counts of this clone. V usage is TRBV9 and J usage is TRBJ2-1, with TRBD1 matching 8 bases. The J segment lost 9 bases and the V segment lost 0 bases, leaving 11 bases of the junction unmatched. Germline V gives CDR1 SGDLS, CDR2 YYNGEE. CDR3 length: 16 residues. The CDR3 here is CASSVEGRGRVGEQFF. In nucleotides, the CDR3 is TGTGCCAGCAGCGTAGAAGGCAGGGGGCGGGTTGGTGAGCAGTTCTTC.

Only one count was recorded for this clone. CDR3 DNA: TGTGCCAGCAGTTTTGGGGGGGCAGAGGGGCAGTTCTTC. Protein: CASSFGGAEGQFF. The chain uses TRBV12-3 or TRBV12-4 and TRBJ2-1; D might be TRBD2 (7 bases). The CDR3 covers 13 residues. Trimming removed 3 bases from V and 12 bases from J, with 15 bases in between.

CDR3 in amino acids: CASSLGGLGNTIYF. The CDR3 DNA sequence: TGCGCCAGCAGCTTGGGGGGTCTTGGAAACACCATATATTTT. This chain uses TRBV5-1 with TRBJ1-3; no reliable D call. Germline V gene data show CDR1 as SGHRS and CDR2 as YFSETQ. V was cut by 0 bases and J by 3 bases, with 7 bases left in between. This CDR3 contains 14 residues.

The chain couples TRBV29-1 to TRBJ1-1; weak D call: TRBD1 (5 bases). Germline V CDR1 and CDR2: SQVTM, ANQGSEA. Trimming removed 6 bases from V and 4 bases from J, with 15 bases in between. The CDR3 loop spans 13 amino acids. CDR3 protein: CSVIRQGTTEAFF. The CDR3 DNA sequence: TGCAGCGTGATAAGGCAAGGGACCACTGAAGCTTTCTTT.

This clone was seen only once. This chain links TRBV12-5 with TRBJ2-7; TRBD1 agrees at 7 bases. V gave up 4 bases and J gave up 4 bases; unmatched junction bases: 10. Germline values: CDR1 LGHNT, CDR2 FRNRAP. This CDR3 is built from 15 residues. The CDR3 DNA reads TGTGCTAGTGGTTACATCCGGGACAGATCGTACGAGCAGTACTTC. Encoded protein: CASGYIRDRSYEQYF.

This clone was observed a single time. The chain combines TRBV6-4 with TRBJ1-2, with D hard to call. Germline values: CDR1 MRHNA, CDR2 SNTAGT. The V end was cut by 6 bases, the J end by 7 bases, with 15 bases between. CDR3 length: 13 amino acids. The CDR3: CASSHGPESGYTF. CDR3 DNA sequence: TGTGCCAGCAGCCACGGGCCCGAGAGTGGCTACACCTTC.

The chain carries TRBV11-2 and TRBJ2-7, with 8 bases that match TRBD1. The junction had 3 bases not matched to a gene; V was cut back by 1 base and J by 4 bases. This CDR3 is 14 amino acids long. The germline gives CDR1 SGHAT, CDR2 FQNNGV. In nucleotides, the CDR3 is TGTGCCAGCAGCTTAGGTGGGACAGGATACGAGCAGTACTTC. Its protein is CASSLGGTGYEQYF.

This clone was counted between two and nine times. The chain links TRBV25-1 to TRBJ2-5; weak D call: TRBD2 (6 bases). Trimming took off 6 bases at V and 5 bases at J, with 13 bases between the two ends. Germline CDR1 MGHDK, CDR2 SYGVNS. The CDR3 sequence is 13 residues long. CDR3 region: CASRLGSMETQYF. The DNA for the CDR3 is TGTGCCAGCAGGCTCGGGAGTATGGAGACCCAGTACTTC.

The J gene is TRBJ1-2, the V gene TRBV6-5; 10 positions match TRBD1. The CDR3 loop spans 15 amino acids. The germline V gene has CDR1 MNHEY and CDR2 SVGAGI. J lost 4 bases, V lost 4 bases, and 6 bases had no gene match. The CDR3 nucleotides read TGTGCCAGCAGTTTCCGGGACAGGGGCTCCTATGGCTACACCTTC. This translates into CASSFRDRGSYGYTF.

The chain joins TRBV7-3 to TRBJ2-2; 9 bases are shared with TRBD1. Germline lookup yields CDR1 SGHTA and CDR2 FQGTGA. V trimming: 5 bases; J trimming: 5 bases; junction bases outside the gene matches: 9. CDR3 length: 16 amino acids. CDR3 amino acids: CASSPWDRETTGELFF. The CDR3 coding sequence is TGTGCCAGCAGCCCCTGGGACAGGGAAACGACCGGGGAGCTGTTTTTT.

This clone was seen once. The chain recombines TRBV7-9 with TRBJ1-5, with D unclear. CDR1 SEHNR and CDR2 FQNEAQ come from the germline V gene (reference sequence). The CDR3 length is 12 residues. V shed 3 bases and J shed 6 bases, with 6 bases lying between them. CDR3 coding DNA: TGTGCCAGCAGCTTTCAGAGTCAGCCCCAGCATTTT. As protein: CASSFQSQPQHF.